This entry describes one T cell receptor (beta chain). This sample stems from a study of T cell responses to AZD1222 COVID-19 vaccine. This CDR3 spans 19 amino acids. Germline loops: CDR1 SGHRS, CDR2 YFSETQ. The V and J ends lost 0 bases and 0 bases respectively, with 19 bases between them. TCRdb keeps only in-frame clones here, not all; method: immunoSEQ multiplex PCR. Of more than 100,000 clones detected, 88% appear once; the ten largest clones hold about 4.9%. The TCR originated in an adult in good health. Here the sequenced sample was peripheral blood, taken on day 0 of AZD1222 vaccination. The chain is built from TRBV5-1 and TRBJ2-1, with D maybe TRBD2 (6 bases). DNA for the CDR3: TGCGCCAGCAGCTTGGGGGACTGGGGTCGAGAGATCTCCTACAATGAGCAGTTCTTC. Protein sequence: CASSLGDWGREISYNEQFF.